The clone carrying this TCR beta chain was seen many times. The data originate from a study of T-cell memory formation after mild COVID-19. Study context: The TCR clusters were mostly specific to one donor.

TCRdb itself ran the 5' RACE reads through MiXCR, one entry per CDR3 protein. The table has around 300,000 distinct CDR3 sequences, about 20% seen once. CDR3 length: 15 amino acids. CDR1 and CDR2 from the germline V gene are MDHEN and SYDVKM. The germline V and J ends were trimmed by 4 bases and 3 bases, with 13 bases remaining between them. The sample was PBMCs or a T cell subset sorted from them (not recorded which). This chain uses TRBV28 with TRBJ2-1, with D perhaps given as TRBD1 or TRBD2 (6 bases each). The source is a young man who had mild COVID-19 (a few samples of this study predate the infection). Cell type and time point are not known. The CDR3 nucleotides read TGTGCCAGCAGTTCCCAGGGGCGGGGCTACAATGAGCAGTTCTTC. Residues: CASSSQGRGYNEQFF.